What follows are 21 T cell receptor beta chains derived from one specimen sequenced in a study of technical replicates of blood from a handful of donors. Libraries were prepared by immunoSEQ multiplex PCR; TCRdb keeps only in-frame clonotypes and omits some of them. Of 70,000 to 90,000 clones listed, roughly 94% are singletons. The sequenced material came from T cells isolated from PBMCs. The source of these receptors is a human donor in good health.

The J gene is TRBJ2-1, the V gene TRBV27, with D possibly TRBD1 on 6 matching bases. V was trimmed by 6 bases and J by 3 bases, leaving 12 bases between them. The CDR3 sequence is 14 residues long. Germline CDR1 is MNHEY and CDR2 is SMNVEV (reference sequence). The CDR3 sequence: CASSVTGYYNEQFF. In DNA form, the CDR3 reads TGTGCCAGCAGCGTTACAGGGTACTACAATGAGCAGTTCTTC.

The rearrangement links TRBV28 to TRBJ2-7; D not resolved. The CDR3 contains 12 residues. Germline V gene sequence: CDR1 MDHEN, CDR2 SYDVKM. V lost 5 bases to trimming and J lost 6 bases, with 11 bases between them. CDR3 region: CASSLPGGEQYF. DNA of the CDR3: TGTGCCAGCAGTCTCCCCGGCGGCGAGCAGTACTTC.

The chain couples TRBV5-6 to TRBJ2-7; no firm D call. This CDR3 is built from 11 residues. Germline V gives CDR1 SGHDT, CDR2 YYEEEE. V shed 1 base and J shed 5 bases, with 4 bases lying between them. CDR3 amino acids: CASSLSDEQYF. The CDR3 DNA follows: TGTGCCAGCAGCTTGAGCGACGAGCAGTACTTC.

This chain joins TRBV11-3 and TRBJ2-3; 9 nucleotides agree with TRBD1. There are 17 residues in the CDR3. V trimming: 6 bases; J trimming: 3 bases; junction bases outside the gene matches: 13. CDR1 is SGHNT, CDR2 YENEEA, per germline. CDR3 DNA sequence: TGTGCCAGCAGTTCTCCGGGACAGGGTGAGAGAACAGATACGCAGTATTTT. Translating it yields CASSSPGQGERTDTQYF. The variable domain in full, completed from reference TRBV11-3 and TRBJ2-3, reads EAGVVQSPRYKIIEKKQPVAFWCNPISGHNTLYWYLQNLGQGPELLIRYENEEAVDDSQLPKDRFSAERLKGVDSTLKIQPAELGDSAVYLCASSSPGQGERTDTQYFGPGTRLTVL.

This clone was seen just once. The chain has TRBV11-2 and TRBJ2-2, with TRBD1 matching over 7 bases. The germline V gene has CDR1 SGHAT and CDR2 FQNNGV. Germline trimming cut 4 bases from V and 0 bases from J; bases unmatched to any gene: 2. CDR3 length: 15 residues. CDR3 sequence reads: CASSYRGANTGELFF. As DNA, the CDR3 is TGTGCCAGCAGCTACAGGGGAGCGAACACCGGGGAGCTGTTTTTT.

This chain connects TRBV14 to TRBJ2-7, with 9 positions matching TRBD1. The CDR3 is 14 residues long. The V gene end was trimmed by 4 bases and the J gene end by 2 bases; junction bases not matched to a gene: 3. Germline CDR1 reads SGHDN; CDR2 reads FVKESK. CDR3 DNA: TGTGCCAGCAGCCTATGGGACAGGGCCTACGAGCAGTACTTC. This encodes CASSLWDRAYEQYF.

This clone was observed a single time. This CDR3 reads CANKQPPNEKLFF. For the CDR3, the DNA is TGTGCCAACAAACAGCCTCCTAATGAAAAACTGTTTTTT. The chain recombines TRBV14 with TRBJ1-4; D uncertain. CDR1 SGHDN and CDR2 FVKESK come from the germline V gene. The CDR3 has 13 amino acids. Trimming stripped 10 bases from V and 3 bases from J, with 12 bases between.

The chain has TRBV6-1 and TRBJ1-4; 9 bases align to TRBD1. The CDR3 is 16 amino acids. V shed 4 bases and J 8 bases; nucleotides not matched to a gene: 11. Germline V gene lookup returns CDR1 MNHNS and CDR2 SASEGT. The CDR3 region has the DNA TGTGCCAGCAGTGTAGAGTGGGGGACAGGGCAAGAAAAACTGTTTTTT. Amino acids: CASSVEWGTGQEKLFF.

The rearrangement links TRBV5-1 to TRBJ1-4; perhaps TRBD1 as D (6 bases). V was clipped by 5 bases and J by 0 bases, with 14 bases between them. This CDR3 has 16 residues. Germline-derived CDR1 and CDR2 are SGHRS and YFSETQ. The CDR3 loop is CASSQDSLSTNEKLFF. CDR3 bases: TGCGCCAGCAGTCAGGACAGCCTGTCAACTAATGAAAAACTGTTTTTT. Drawing the rest from reference TRBV5-1 and TRBJ1-4, the complete variable domain is KAGVTQTPRYLIKTRGQQVTLSCSPISGHRSVSWYQQTPGQGLQFLFEYFSETQRNKGNFPGRFSGRQFSNSRSEMNVSTLELGDSALYLCASSQDSLSTNEKLFFGSGTQLSVL.

The V call is TRBV9, the J call TRBJ1-1; D not certain. V shed 2 bases and J shed 0 bases, with 8 bases lying between them. This CDR3 has 14 residues. CDR1 and CDR2 from the germline V gene are SGDLS and YYNGEE. CDR3 sequence reads: CASSVQTLNTEAFF. The CDR3 bases are TGTGCCAGCAGCGTCCAAACTTTGAACACTGAAGCTTTCTTT.

CDR3 nucleotides: TGTGCCAGCAGTGATCGGGAGGCCGGAGAAGAGTACTTC. It translates to CASSDREAGEEYF. V usage is TRBV25-1 and J usage is TRBJ2-7; TRBD2 agrees at 7 bases. The germline CDR1 and CDR2 sequences are MGHDK and SYGVNS. V was pared by 3 bases and J by 11 bases, with 10 bases of the junction left unmatched. The CDR3 consists of 13 residues.

CDR3 in amino acids: CAGSSRTGETDEQYF. For the CDR3, the DNA is TGTGCCGGCTCGTCTAGGACAGGGGAAACGGACGAGCAGTACTTC. This chain uses TRBV2 with TRBJ2-7, with 9 nucleotides matching TRBD1. CDR3 size: 15 residues. V lost 11 bases and J lost 5; bases outside the gene matches: 16. Germline loops: CDR1 SNHLY, CDR2 FYNNEI.

This rearrangement joins TRBV6-6 to TRBJ2-1; 7 bases fit TRBD2. V trimming: 4 bases; J trimming: 0 bases; junction bases outside the gene matches: 3. Germline assignment: CDR1 MNHNY and CDR2 SVGAGI (reference sequence). The CDR3 length is 15 residues. DNA for the CDR3: TGTGCCAGCAGTTCCCGGACTAGCTCCTACAATGAGCAGTTCTTC. Translated: CASSSRTSSYNEQFF.

This chain links TRBV5-1 with TRBJ2-1, with a tentative D call TRBD1 (6 bases). Trimming removed 0 bases at V and 5 bases at J, with 9 bases between. This CDR3 has 14 residues. CDR1 and CDR2 from the germline V gene are SGHRS and YFSETQ. In DNA, the CDR3 is TGCGCCAGCAGCTTGGGACCAGGGGACAATGAGCAGTTCTTC. This translates into CASSLGPGDNEQFF.

The rearrangement links TRBV27 to TRBJ2-2; 9 bases map to TRBD1. CDR3 length: 18 amino acids. The germline gives CDR1 MNHEY, CDR2 SMNVEV (reference sequence). V gave up 5 bases and J gave up 1 base; unmatched junction bases: 11. This CDR3 reads CASSLRTGVLRNTGELFF. The DNA for the CDR3 is TGTGCCAGCAGTCTTCGGACAGGGGTCCTTCGGAACACCGGGGAGCTGTTTTTT.

The rearrangement joins TRBV29-1 to TRBJ1-2; tentatively, D is TRBD1 (5 bases). CDR3 size: 16 residues. CDR1 and CDR2 from the germline V gene are SQVTM and ANQGSEA. The germline V and J ends were trimmed by 1 base and 0 bases, with 15 bases remaining between them. DNA of the CDR3: TGCAGCGTTGAAGGGGAGGGACCCCCTTCTAACTATGGCTACACCTTC. It encodes CSVEGEGPPSNYGYTF.

The chain has TRBV11-2 and TRBJ2-5, with a tentative D call TRBD1 (6 bases). Germline V gives CDR1 SGHAT, CDR2 FQNNGV. This CDR3 spans 16 amino acids. The V gene lost 5 bases and the J gene lost 1 base, with 17 bases spanning the gap. The CDR3 is CASSIPGDPIQETQYF. The CDR3 nucleotides read TGTGCCAGCAGCATTCCAGGGGATCCTATCCAAGAGACCCAGTACTTC.

The chain combines TRBV9 with TRBJ2-1; 8 nucleotides align to TRBD2. Germline lookup yields CDR1 SGDLS and CDR2 YYNGEE. V lost 3 bases and J lost 6; bases outside the gene matches: 5. CDR3 size: 14 residues. In DNA form, the CDR3 reads TGTGCCAGCAGCGGGACTAGCCTTGCCAATGAGCAGTTCTTC. As protein: CASSGTSLANEQFF.

V is TRBV18 and J is TRBJ1-4; the D is unclear. Trimming cost V 2 bases and J 2 bases, with 9 bases left between them. Per the germline V gene, CDR1 is KGHSH and CDR2 is LQKENI. CDR3 length equals 15 residues. Written as DNA, the CDR3 is TGTGCCAGCTCACCAAACGGCGGGACTAATGAAAAACTGTTTTTT. Translated, it gives CASSPNGGTNEKLFF.

The gene calls are TRBV6-5 and TRBJ1-1; D gene ambiguous. V lost 8 bases, J lost 2 bases, and 9 bases lay in between. The CDR3 is 12 amino acids. CDR1 is MNHEY and CDR2 is SVGAGI in the germline V gene. CDR3 in amino acids: CASRKPNTEAFF. The CDR3 DNA reads TGTGCCAGCCGAAAGCCCAACACTGAAGCTTTCTTT.

The rearrangement joins TRBV5-6 to TRBJ2-3; 12 nucleotides align to TRBD2. This CDR3 is built from 18 residues. From germline, CDR1 is SGHDT and CDR2 YYEEEE. After removal of 3 bases from V and 4 bases from J, the junction contained 12 bases not matched to a gene. The CDR3 DNA reads TGTGCCAGCAGCTGGACTAGCGGGATCTATGAAAGGGCAGATACGCAGTATTTT. It yields the protein CASSWTSGIYERADTQYF.